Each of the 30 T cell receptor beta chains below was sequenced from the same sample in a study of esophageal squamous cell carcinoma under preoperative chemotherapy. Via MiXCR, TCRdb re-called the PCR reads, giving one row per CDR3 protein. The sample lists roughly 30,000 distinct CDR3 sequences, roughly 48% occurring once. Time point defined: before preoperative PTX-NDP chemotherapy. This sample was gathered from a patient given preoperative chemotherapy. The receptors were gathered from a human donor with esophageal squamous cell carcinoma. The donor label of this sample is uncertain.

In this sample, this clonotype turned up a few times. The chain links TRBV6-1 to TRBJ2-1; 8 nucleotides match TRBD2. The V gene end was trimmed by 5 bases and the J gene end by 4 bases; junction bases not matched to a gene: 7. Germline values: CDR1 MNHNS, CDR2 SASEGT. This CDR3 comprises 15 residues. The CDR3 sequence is CASSPGTRSYNEQFF. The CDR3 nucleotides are TGTGCCAGCAGTCCCGGGACTAGATCTTACAATGAGCAGTTCTTC.

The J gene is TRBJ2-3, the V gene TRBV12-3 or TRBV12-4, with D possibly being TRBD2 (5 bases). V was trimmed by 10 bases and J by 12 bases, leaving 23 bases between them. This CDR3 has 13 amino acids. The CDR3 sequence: CATQLGGTDIQYF. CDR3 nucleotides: TGTGCCACTCAGCTAGGAGGCACAGATATTCAGTATTTT.

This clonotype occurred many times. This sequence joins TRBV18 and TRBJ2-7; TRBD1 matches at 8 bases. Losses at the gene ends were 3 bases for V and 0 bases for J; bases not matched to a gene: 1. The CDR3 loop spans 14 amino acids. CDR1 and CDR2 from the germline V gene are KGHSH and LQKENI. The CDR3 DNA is TGTGCCAGCTCACCGACAGGGGCCTCCTACGAGCAGTACTTC. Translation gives CASSPTGASYEQYF.

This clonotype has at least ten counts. CDR3 residues: CASSLTTSGSGQTQYF. The CDR3 bases are TGTGCCAGCAGCTTAACGACTAGCGGGAGTGGGCAGACCCAGTACTTC. The gene calls are TRBV7-8 and TRBJ2-5; TRBD2 aligns across 12 bases. The CDR3 sequence is 16 residues long. CDR1 and CDR2 from the germline V gene are SGHVS and FQNEAQ. V lost 2 bases and J lost 6; bases outside the gene matches: 7.

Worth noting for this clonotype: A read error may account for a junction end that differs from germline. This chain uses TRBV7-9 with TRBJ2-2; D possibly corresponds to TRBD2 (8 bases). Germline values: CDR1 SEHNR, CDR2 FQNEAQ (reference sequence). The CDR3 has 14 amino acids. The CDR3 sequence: CASSFSGNTGALYF. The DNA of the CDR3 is TGTGCCAGCAGCTTTAGCGGGAACACAGGGGCGCTGTATTTT. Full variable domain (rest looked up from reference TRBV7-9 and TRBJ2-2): DTGVSQNPRHKITKRGQNVTFRCDPISEHNRLYWYRQTLGQGPEFLTYFQNEAQLEKSRLLSDRFSAERPKGSFSTLEIQRTEQGDSAMYLCASSFSGNTGALYFGEGSRLTVL.

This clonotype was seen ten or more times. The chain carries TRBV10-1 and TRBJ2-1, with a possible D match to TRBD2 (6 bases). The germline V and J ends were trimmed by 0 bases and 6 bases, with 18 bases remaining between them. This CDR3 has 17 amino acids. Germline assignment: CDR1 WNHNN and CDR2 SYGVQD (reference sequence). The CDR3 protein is CASSESGGPPSVNEQFF. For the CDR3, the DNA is TGCGCCAGCAGTGAGTCCGGGGGACCCCCAAGTGTCAATGAGCAGTTCTTC.

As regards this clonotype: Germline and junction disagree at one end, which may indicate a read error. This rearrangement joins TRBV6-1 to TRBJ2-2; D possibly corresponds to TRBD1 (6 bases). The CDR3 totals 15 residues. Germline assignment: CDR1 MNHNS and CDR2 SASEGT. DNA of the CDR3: TGTGCCAGGGGCCACGGGCATGCGAACACAGGGACGCTGTATTTT. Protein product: CARGHGHANTGTLYF.

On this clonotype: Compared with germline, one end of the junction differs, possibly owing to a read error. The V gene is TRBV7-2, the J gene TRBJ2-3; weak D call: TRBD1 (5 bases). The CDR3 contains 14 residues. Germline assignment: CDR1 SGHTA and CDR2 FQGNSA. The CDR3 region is CASGRVWAKNTQYF. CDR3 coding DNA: TGTGCCAGCGGCAGGGTGTGGGCCAAAAATACTCAGTATTTT. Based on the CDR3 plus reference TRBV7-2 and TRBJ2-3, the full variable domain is GAGVSQSPSNKVTEKGKDVELRCDPISGHTALYWYRQSLGQGLEFLIYFQGNSAPDKSGLPSDRFSAERTGGSVSTLTIQRTQQEDSAVYLCASGRVWAKNTQYFGPGTRLTVL.

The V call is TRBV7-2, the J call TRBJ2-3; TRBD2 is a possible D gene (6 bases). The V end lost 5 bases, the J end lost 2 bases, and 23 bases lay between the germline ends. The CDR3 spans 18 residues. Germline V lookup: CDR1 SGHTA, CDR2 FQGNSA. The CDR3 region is CASSRRGSGTLLTDTQYF. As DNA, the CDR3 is TGTGCCAGCAGCCGACGGGGGTCCGGGACCCTACTCACAGATACGCAGTATTTT.

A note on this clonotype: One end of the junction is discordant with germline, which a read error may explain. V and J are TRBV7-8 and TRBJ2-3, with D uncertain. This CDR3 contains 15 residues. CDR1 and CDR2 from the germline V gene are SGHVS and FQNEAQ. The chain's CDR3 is CASGSGLWAKDTQYF. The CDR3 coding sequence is TGTGCCAGCGGCTCGGGCCTGTGGGCCAAAGATACTCAGTATTTC.

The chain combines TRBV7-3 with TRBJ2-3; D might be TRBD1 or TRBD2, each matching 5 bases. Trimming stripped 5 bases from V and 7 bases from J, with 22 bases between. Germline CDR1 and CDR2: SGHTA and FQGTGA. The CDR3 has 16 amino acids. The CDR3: CASSATGPSAKNTQYF. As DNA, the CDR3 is TGTGCCAGCAGCGCCACGGGGCCCTCAGCCAAAAATACGCAGTATTTT. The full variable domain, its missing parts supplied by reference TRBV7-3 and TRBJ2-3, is GAGVSQTPSNKVTEKGKYVELRCDPISGHTALYWYRQSLGQGPEFLIYFQGTGAADDSGLPNDRFFAVRPEGSVSTLKIQRTERGDSAVYLCASSATGPSAKNTQYFGPGTRLTVL.

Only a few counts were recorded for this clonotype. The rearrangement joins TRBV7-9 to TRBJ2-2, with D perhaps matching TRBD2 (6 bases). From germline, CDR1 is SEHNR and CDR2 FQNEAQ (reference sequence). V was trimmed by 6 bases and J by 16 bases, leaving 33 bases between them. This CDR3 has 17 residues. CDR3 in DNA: TGTGCCAGCAGTCAAAGTGGCGGGGCTGCGAACACCGGGGCGCAGTTTTTT. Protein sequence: CASSQSGGAANTGAQFF.

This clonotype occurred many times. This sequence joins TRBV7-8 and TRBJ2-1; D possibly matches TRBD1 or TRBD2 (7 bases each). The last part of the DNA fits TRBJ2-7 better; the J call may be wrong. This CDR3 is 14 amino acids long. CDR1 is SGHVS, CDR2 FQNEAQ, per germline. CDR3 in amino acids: CASSPGTAGNEQYF. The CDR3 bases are TGTGCCAGCAGTCCCGGGACAGCGGGGAATGAGCAGTACTTC.

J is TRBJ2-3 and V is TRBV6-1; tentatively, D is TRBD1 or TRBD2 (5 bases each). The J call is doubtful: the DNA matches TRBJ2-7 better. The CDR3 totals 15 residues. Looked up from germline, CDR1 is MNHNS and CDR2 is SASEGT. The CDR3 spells CASRNRDRGSYEQYF. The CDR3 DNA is TGTGCCAGCAGGAACCGGGACCGAGGGTCCTACGAGCAGTACTTC.

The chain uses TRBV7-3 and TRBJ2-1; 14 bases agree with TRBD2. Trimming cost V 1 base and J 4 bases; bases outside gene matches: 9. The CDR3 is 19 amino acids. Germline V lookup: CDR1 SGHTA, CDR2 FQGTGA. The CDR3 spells CASSLRGGTSGREYNEQFF. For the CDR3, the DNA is TGTGCCAGCAGCTTAAGGGGGGGGACTAGCGGGAGAGAGTACAATGAGCAGTTCTTC.

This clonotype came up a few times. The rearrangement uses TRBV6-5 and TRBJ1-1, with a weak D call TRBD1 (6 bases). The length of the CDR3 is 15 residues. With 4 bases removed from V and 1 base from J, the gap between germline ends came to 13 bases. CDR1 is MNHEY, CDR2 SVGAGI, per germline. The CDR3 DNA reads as TGTGCCAGCAGTTTCAACAGGGTTCAGAACACTGAAGCTTTCTTT. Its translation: CASSFNRVQNTEAFF.

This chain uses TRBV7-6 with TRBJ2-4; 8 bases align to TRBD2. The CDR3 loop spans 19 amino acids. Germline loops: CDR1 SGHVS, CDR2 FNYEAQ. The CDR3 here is CGRGLGAGIGGGAKETQYF. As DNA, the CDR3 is TGTGGCAGGGGCTTGGGTGCGGGCATCGGGGGGGGAGCCAAAGAGACTCAGTACTTC.

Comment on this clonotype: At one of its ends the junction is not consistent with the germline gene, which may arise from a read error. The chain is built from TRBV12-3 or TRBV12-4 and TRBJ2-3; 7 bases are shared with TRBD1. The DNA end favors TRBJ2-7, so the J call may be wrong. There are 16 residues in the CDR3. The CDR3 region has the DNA TGTGCCAGCCGTTTAGAGAGGCTAGGGGGCAAAGATACGCAGTACTTC. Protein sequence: CASRLERLGGKDTQYF.

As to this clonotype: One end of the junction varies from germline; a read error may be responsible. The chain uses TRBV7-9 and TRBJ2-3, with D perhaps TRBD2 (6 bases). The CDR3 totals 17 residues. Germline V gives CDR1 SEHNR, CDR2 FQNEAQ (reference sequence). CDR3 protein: CASSQGGGAASTDTQFF. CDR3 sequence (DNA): TGTGCCAGCAGTCAGGGTGGCGGGGCAGCGAGCACAGATACGCAGTTTTTT.

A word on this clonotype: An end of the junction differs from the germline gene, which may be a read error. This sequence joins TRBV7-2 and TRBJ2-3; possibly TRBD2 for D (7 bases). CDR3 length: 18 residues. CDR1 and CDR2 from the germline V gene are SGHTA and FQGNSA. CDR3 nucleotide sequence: TGTGCCAGCAGCTTAAGGTCGTGGCGGGGGACAACCACAGACACGCAGTATTTC. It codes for CASSLRSWRGTTTDTQYF. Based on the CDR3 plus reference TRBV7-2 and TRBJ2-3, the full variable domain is GAGVSQSPSNKVTEKGKDVELRCDPISGHTALYWYRQSLGQGLEFLIYFQGNSAPDKSGLPSDRFSAERTGGSVSTLTIQRTQQEDSAVYLCASSLRSWRGTTTDTQYFGPGTRLTVL.

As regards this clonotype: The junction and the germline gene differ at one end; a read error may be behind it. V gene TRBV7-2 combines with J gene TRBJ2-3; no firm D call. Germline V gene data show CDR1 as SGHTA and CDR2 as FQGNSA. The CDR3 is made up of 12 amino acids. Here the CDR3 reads CASGFVQDTQYF. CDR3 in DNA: TGTGCCAGCGGCTTTGTCCAAGATACCCAGTATTTT.

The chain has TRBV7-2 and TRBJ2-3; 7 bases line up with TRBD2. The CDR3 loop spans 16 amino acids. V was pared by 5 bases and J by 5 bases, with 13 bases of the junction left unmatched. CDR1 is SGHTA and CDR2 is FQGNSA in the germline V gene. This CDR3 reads CASSVWGGSLQDTQYF. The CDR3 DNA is TGTGCCAGCAGCGTATGGGGGGGGAGCCTCCAAGATACGCAGTATTTT.

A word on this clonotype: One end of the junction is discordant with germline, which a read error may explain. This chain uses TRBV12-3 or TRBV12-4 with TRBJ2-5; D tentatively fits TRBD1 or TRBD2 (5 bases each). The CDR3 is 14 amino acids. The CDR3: CAGTGPGAQKTQYF. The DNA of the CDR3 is TGTGCGGGGACCGGGCCCGGGGCCCAAAAGACCCAGTACTTC.

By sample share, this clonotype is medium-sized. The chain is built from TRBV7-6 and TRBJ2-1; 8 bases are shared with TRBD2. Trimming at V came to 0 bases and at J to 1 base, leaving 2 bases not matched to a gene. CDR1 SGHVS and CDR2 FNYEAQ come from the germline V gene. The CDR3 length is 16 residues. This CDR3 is CASSLASGRSYNEQFF. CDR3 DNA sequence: TGTGCCAGCAGCTTAGCGAGCGGGAGATCCTACAATGAGCAGTTCTTC.

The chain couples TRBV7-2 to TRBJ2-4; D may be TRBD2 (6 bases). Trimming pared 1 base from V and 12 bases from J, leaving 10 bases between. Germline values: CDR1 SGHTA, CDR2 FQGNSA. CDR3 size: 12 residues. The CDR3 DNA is TGTGCCAGCAGCTTAGACCCGGAGGGTCAGTACTTC. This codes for CASSLDPEGQYF.

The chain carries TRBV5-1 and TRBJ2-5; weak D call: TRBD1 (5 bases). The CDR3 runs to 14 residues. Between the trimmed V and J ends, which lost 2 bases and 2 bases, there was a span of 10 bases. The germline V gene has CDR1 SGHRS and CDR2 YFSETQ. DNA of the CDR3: TGCGCCAGCAGCTTTCAGGGTCTTCAAGAGACCCAGTACTTC. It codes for CASSFQGLQETQYF.

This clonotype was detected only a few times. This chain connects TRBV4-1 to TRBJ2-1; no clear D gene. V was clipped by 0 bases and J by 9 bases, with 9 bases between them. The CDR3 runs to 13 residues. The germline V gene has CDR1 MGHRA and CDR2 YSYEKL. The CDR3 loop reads CASSQDRASEQFF. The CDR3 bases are TGCGCCAGCAGCCAAGATAGGGCTAGTGAGCAGTTCTTC.

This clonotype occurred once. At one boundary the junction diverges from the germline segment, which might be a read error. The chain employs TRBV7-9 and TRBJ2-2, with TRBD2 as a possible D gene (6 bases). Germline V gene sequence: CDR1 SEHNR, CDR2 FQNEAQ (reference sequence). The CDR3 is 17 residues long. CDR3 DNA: TGTGCCAGCAGTCAAAGTGGCGGGACTGTGAACACCGAGGAGCAGTTTTTT. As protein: CASSQSGGTVNTEEQFF.

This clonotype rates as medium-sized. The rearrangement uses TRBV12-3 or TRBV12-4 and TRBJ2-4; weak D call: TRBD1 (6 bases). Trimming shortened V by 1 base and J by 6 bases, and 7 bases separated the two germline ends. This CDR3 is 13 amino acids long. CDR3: CASSLVGGNIQYF. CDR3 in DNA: TGTGCCAGCAGTTTAGTAGGGGGAAACATTCAGTACTTC.

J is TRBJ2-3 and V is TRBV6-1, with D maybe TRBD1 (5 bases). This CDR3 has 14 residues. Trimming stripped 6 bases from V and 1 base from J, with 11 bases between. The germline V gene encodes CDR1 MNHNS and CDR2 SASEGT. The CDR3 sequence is CASRAGYRTDTQYF. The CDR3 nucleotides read TGTGCCAGCAGAGCAGGGTATCGCACAGATACGCAGTATTTT.